The 11 T cell receptor beta chains reported below all come from one sample, sequenced in a study of Graves' ophthalmopathy and Graves' hyperthyroidism. The TCR beta CDR3 regions underwent amplification from RNA transcripts. Following a first-round RT-PCR that used HTBI primers, a second-round multiplex PCR was carried out. TCRdb processed the multiplex PCR reads anew with MiXCR; each CDR3 protein has one entry. This sample has over 450,000 distinct CDR3 sequences, with 14% found just once. The sequenced sample was blood. These receptors were obtained from a young woman with Graves' ophthalmopathy.

Many counts were recorded for this clonotype. This may stem from a read error, because a much larger clone lies one nucleotide away. The rearrangement uses TRBV6-2 or TRBV6-3 and TRBJ2-7, with D uncertain. The CDR3 contains 11 residues. Trimming removed 7 bases from V and 0 bases from J, with 4 bases in between. CDR1 is MNHEY, CDR2 SVGEGT, per germline. The CDR3 nucleotides are TGTGCCAGCACCTACTCCTACGAGCAGTACTTC. Its translation is CASTYSYEQYF.

Written as DNA, the CDR3 is TGCGCCAGCAGCACCGGCCCCGGGACGAACTACGAGCAGTACTTC. Encoded protein: CASSTGPGTNYEQYF. V usage is TRBV4-1 and J usage is TRBJ2-7; D may correspond to TRBD1 or TRBD2 (5 bases each). CDR1 is MGHRA and CDR2 is YSYEKL in the germline V gene. The ends were cut back, 5 bases at V and 3 bases at J, with 17 bases in the middle. This CDR3 comprises 15 residues.

This clonotype has only a few counts. The chain combines TRBV11-2 with TRBJ2-7; TRBD2 agrees at 16 bases. The CDR3 runs 18 residues. Germline assignment: CDR1 SGHAT and CDR2 FQNNGV. The junction had 12 bases not matched to a gene; V was cut back by 4 bases and J by 6 bases. CDR3 sequence reads: CASSSRGLAGGSYREQYF. CDR3 sequence (DNA): TGTGCCAGCAGCTCACGGGGACTAGCGGGAGGGTCTTATCGCGAGCAGTACTTC.

This clonotype was found many times. CDR3 residues: CASSLGLVNTEAFF. In DNA form, the CDR3 reads TGCGCCAGCAGCTTGGGACTCGTTAACACTGAAGCTTTCTTT. The V and J genes are TRBV5-1 and TRBJ1-1; D call uncertain. Germline-derived CDR1 and CDR2 are SGHRS and YFSETQ. Between the trimmed V and J ends, which lost 0 bases and 2 bases, there was a span of 8 bases. This CDR3 comprises 14 residues.

In DNA, the CDR3 is TGTGCCTGGAGTGTACTCCCTTATGGCTACACCTTC. This sequence encodes CAWSVLPYGYTF. The chain recombines TRBV30 with TRBJ1-2; the D is unclear. The CDR3 consists of 12 residues. Trimming took off 0 bases at V and 5 bases at J, with 7 bases between the two ends. Germline V gene sequence: CDR1 GTSNPN, CDR2 SVGIG (reference sequence).

This rearrangement joins TRBV28 to TRBJ2-7, with 13 positions matching TRBD2. V was pared by 7 bases and J by 6 bases, with 3 bases of the junction left unmatched. Germline V gene lookup returns CDR1 MDHEN and CDR2 SYDVKM. This CDR3 spans 13 amino acids. The CDR3 protein is CASNGLAGAEQYF. CDR3 bases: TGTGCCAGCAACGGACTAGCGGGGGCCGAGCAGTACTTC.

This clonotype was recorded a few times. V usage is TRBV2 and J usage is TRBJ1-5, with TRBD1 identical over 7 bases. J gave up 5 bases and V 6 bases, and 10 bases lay outside the gene matches. Germline V gene sequence: CDR1 SNHLY, CDR2 FYNNEI. CDR3 length: 15 residues. Here the CDR3 reads CASRNDRVRDQPQHF. The CDR3 region has the DNA TGTGCCAGCAGGAATGACAGGGTTCGGGATCAGCCCCAGCATTTT.

This clonotype was counted many times. The rearrangement links TRBV20-1 to TRBJ1-1; D is undetermined. CDR1 and CDR2 from the germline V gene are DFQATT and SNEGSKA (reference sequence). The CDR3 covers 10 residues. Trimming removed 6 bases from V and 3 bases from J, with 5 bases in between. The CDR3 DNA follows: TGCAGTGCCGGGGACACTGAAGCTTTCTTT. It codes for CSAGDTEAFF.

This clonotype was recorded many times. The V and J genes are TRBV7-3 and TRBJ2-5; 8 nucleotides match TRBD1. Per germline, CDR1 SGHTA and CDR2 FQGTGA. Unmatched junction bases numbered 7, after V lost 3 bases and J lost 7 bases. The CDR3 runs to 14 residues. The CDR3 is CASSLTGAGGTQYF. CDR3 nucleotide sequence: TGTGCCAGCAGCTTGACAGGGGCGGGTGGGACCCAGTACTTC.

Ten or more counts support this clonotype. V gene TRBV7-3 combines with J gene TRBJ1-1, with no clear D. This CDR3 is built from 13 residues. Germline V gene sequence: CDR1 SGHTA, CDR2 FQGTGA. V was clipped by 2 bases and J by 1 base, with 5 bases between them. The CDR3 DNA sequence: TGTGCCAGCAGCTTACAGCCGAACACTGAAGCTTTCTTT. It encodes CASSLQPNTEAFF.

This clonotype was counted at least ten times. V and J are TRBV5-1 and TRBJ2-7; D remains unclear. The CDR3 runs 14 residues. Deletions cut 0 bases from V and 2 bases from J, with 9 bases between. Germline CDR1 is SGHRS and CDR2 is YFSETQ. CDR3 sequence (DNA): TGCGCCAGCAGCTTGGGCGTGGCGACCTACGAGCAGTACTTC. As protein: CASSLGVATYEQYF.